The 2 T cell receptor beta chains below were found in one sample sequenced in a study of shared clonotypes between healthy human individuals (dated by TCRdb to about 2020). Library preparation was by the immunoSEQ multiplex PCR assay. Entries here come from immuneACCESS through TCRdb and include only in-frame sequences with V and J called. Some clones fail to appear in such tables; in the studies checked, an unresolved V gene covers under half of the shortfall, and the cause of the remainder is unknown. For this sample there are some 500,000 clones; around 79% appear just once. The ten most abundant clones make up less than 15% of the sample. Sequenced input: PBMCs. Receptor source: a woman aged 40-49 years in good health. Some clones in this sample may be carry-over from other donors' samples.

The chain joins TRBV15 to TRBJ1-4; TRBD1 agrees at 11 bases. CDR1 is LNHNV and CDR2 is YYDKDF in the germline V gene (reference sequence). Trimming at V came to 0 bases and at J to 6 bases, leaving 6 bases not matched to a gene. The CDR3 extends over 17 amino acids. CDR3 DNA sequence: TGTGCCACCAGCAGAGAACTACCGGGACAGGGGGATGAAAAACTGTTTTTT. Protein: CATSRELPGQGDEKLFF.

The chain recombines TRBV19 with TRBJ2-7; 8 positions agree with TRBD2. In germline, CDR1 is LNHDA, CDR2 SQIVND (reference sequence). The CDR3 totals 14 residues. V gave up 6 bases and J gave up 2 bases; unmatched junction bases: 6. The CDR3 here is CASRSSGGAYEQYF. The DNA for the CDR3 is TGTGCCAGTAGGTCAAGCGGGGGAGCCTACGAGCAGTACTTC.